Each of the 4 T cell receptor beta chains below was sequenced from the same sample in a study of control samples from healthy donors and cancer patients. Profiled with immunoSEQ multiplex PCR; TCRdb holds only in-frame clones, not every one. The sample shows 100,000 to 150,000 clones, approximately 92% of them seen only once. What was sequenced was blood. Source of these receptors: a man younger than 35 in good health.

The chain joins TRBV5-1 to TRBJ2-3; the D is unclear. This CDR3 contains 13 residues. From germline, CDR1 is SGHRS and CDR2 YFSETQ. V lost 2 bases, J lost 2 bases, and 6 bases lay in between. CDR3 nucleotide sequence: TGCGCCAGCAGCTTCGACTCCACAGATACGCAGTATTTT. It encodes CASSFDSTDTQYF.

The chain links TRBV5-5 to TRBJ2-7; maybe TRBD1 (5 bases). CDR3 size: 15 residues. Germline CDR1 and CDR2: SGHKS and YYEKEE (reference sequence). V was clipped by 3 bases and J by 7 bases, with 20 bases between them. This CDR3 is CASSSGHTGFGEQYF. The DNA of the CDR3 is TGTGCCAGCAGCTCAGGACATACGGGCTTTGGGGAGCAGTACTTC.

CDR3 sequence reads: CSVQQQETQYF. The CDR3 coding sequence is TGCAGCGTTCAACAGCAAGAGACCCAGTACTTC. The V gene is TRBV29-1, the J gene TRBJ2-5, with D hard to call. V was shortened by 5 bases and J by 2 bases, with 6 bases between the two germline ends. The CDR3 covers 11 residues. Germline CDR1 reads SQVTM; CDR2 reads ANQGSEA.

The V call is TRBV6-5, the J call TRBJ2-1; TRBD2 matches at 7 bases. The CDR3 sequence is 16 residues long. V was pared by 0 bases and J by 2 bases, with 4 bases of the junction left unmatched. Germline CDR1 is MNHEY and CDR2 is SVGAGI. This CDR3 reads CASSYSTGGPYNEQFF. For the CDR3, the DNA is TGTGCCAGCAGTTACTCTACGGGGGGACCCTACAATGAGCAGTTCTTC.